What follows is one TCR beta chain and its context. Trimming pared 0 bases from V and 7 bases from J, leaving 5 bases between. The CDR3 has 13 amino acids. The V gene's germline CDR1 is SGDLS and CDR2 YYNGEE. The PCR made use of 60 Vbeta and 13 Jbeta primers. Produced via immunoSEQ multiplex PCR; TCRdb's table is partial and in-frame only. The sample has some 190,000 clones, about 80% seen once. The data derive from a study of cytomegalovirus exposure and HLA in healthy donors. This receptor was identified in a man between 40 and 49 years old in good health and CMV-seropositive. The chain carries TRBV9 and TRBJ1-6, with D uncertain. What was sequenced was PBMCs. CDR3 coding DNA: TGTGCCAGCAGCGTAGCCGTAAATTCACCCCTCCACTTT. Translated: CASSVAVNSPLHF.